The 16 T cell receptor beta chains listed next were all sequenced from one sample in a study of metastatic and nonmetastatic thyroid tumors. Ahead of thyroid surgery, no patient had received treatment of any kind. TCRdb re-clonotyped the PCR reads via MiXCR. In the table there are under 35,000 clones, 35% to 40% of which are singletons. The sequencing sample was made of tumor tissue. The receptors were gathered from a female donor with papillary thyroid cancer or a benign thyroid nodule (not recorded which). Some clones in this sample may be carry-over from other donors' samples.

The V and J genes are TRBV6-2 or TRBV6-3 and TRBJ2-1; the D is unclear. This CDR3 contains 11 residues. The germline V gene encodes CDR1 MNHEY and CDR2 SVGEGT. The V and J ends lost 3 bases and 10 bases respectively, with 7 bases between them. The CDR3 loop is CASSYFGEQFF. Here the CDR3 DNA reads TGTGCCAGCAGTTATTTCGGAGAGCAGTTCTTC.

This clone was counted between two and nine times. V gene TRBV12-3 or TRBV12-4 combines with J gene TRBJ2-7, with D maybe TRBD2 (5 bases). Trimming removed 5 bases at V and 0 bases at J, with 14 bases between. The CDR3 spans 15 residues. The CDR3 DNA is TGTGCCAGCAGTCCCGGACTGGAGAGCTCCTACGAGCAGTACTTC. Translation gives CASSPGLESSYEQYF.

The chain is built from TRBV2 and TRBJ2-1; 10 bases fit TRBD2. This CDR3 comprises 14 residues. CDR1 and CDR2 from the germline V gene are SNHLY and FYNNEI. V trimming: 7 bases; J trimming: 8 bases; junction bases outside the gene matches: 8. For the CDR3, the DNA is TGTGCCAGCAAGCTAGCGGGAGTTTTTCATGAGCAGTTCTTC. Translating it yields CASKLAGVFHEQFF.

This clone was counted only a few times. The chain has TRBV6-5 and TRBJ2-7, with 12 positions matching TRBD2. Germline V gives CDR1 MNHEY, CDR2 SVGAGI. J lost 0 bases, V lost 0 bases, and 0 bases had no gene match. This CDR3 spans 16 amino acids. In nucleotides, the CDR3 is TGTGCCAGCAGTTACTCGACTAGCGGGAGCTCCTACGAGCAGTACTTC. Protein product: CASSYSTSGSSYEQYF.

The V gene is TRBV5-1, the J gene TRBJ2-5; D ambiguous. Germline V lookup: CDR1 SGHRS, CDR2 YFSETQ. This CDR3 has 13 amino acids. The V and J ends lost 1 base and 5 bases respectively, with 9 bases between them. CDR3: CASSLFSYETQYF. DNA for the CDR3: TGCGCCAGCAGCTTGTTCAGTTACGAGACCCAGTACTTC.

This clone is medium-sized by share. The chain employs TRBV28 and TRBJ1-5, with D uncertain. Germline loops: CDR1 MDHEN, CDR2 SYDVKM. V lost 3 bases to trimming and J lost 2 bases, with 17 bases between them. The CDR3 spans 17 residues. This CDR3 is CASSFWLTNDGNQPQHF. The CDR3 nucleotides are TGTGCCAGCAGTTTTTGGTTGACAAATGATGGCAATCAGCCCCAGCATTTT.

This clone was counted between two and nine times. The V call is TRBV28, the J call TRBJ1-2, with 7 positions matching TRBD1. This CDR3 region has 17 residues. Germline V gives CDR1 MDHEN, CDR2 SYDVKM. J was trimmed by 4 bases and V by 1 base; bases with no gene match: 12. CDR3 DNA: TGTGCCAGCAGTTTATCTATTGGGGCAGGGGGAAGCTATGGCTACACCTTC. Amino acids: CASSLSIGAGGSYGYTF.

The CDR3 loop is CASSITGGAYGYTF. In nucleotides, the CDR3 is TGCGCCAGCAGTATTACAGGGGGCGCGTATGGCTACACCTTC. The chain employs TRBV5-1 and TRBJ1-2; 9 bases fit TRBD1. The V and J ends lost 5 bases and 5 bases, in that order; junction bases with no gene match: 7. CDR3 length: 14 residues. The germline V gene has CDR1 SGHRS and CDR2 YFSETQ.

V and J are TRBV20-1 and TRBJ2-1; 8 bases are a match to TRBD2. CDR3 size: 15 residues. Trimming removed 6 bases from V and 4 bases from J; junction bases left unmatched: 11. Germline values: CDR1 DFQATT, CDR2 SNEGSKA (reference sequence). In DNA, the CDR3 is TGCAGTGCCCCTCGGACTAGCCTGCCATACAATGAGCAGTTCTTC. Translating it yields CSAPRTSLPYNEQFF.

This clone has more than one count but fewer than ten. CDR3 sequence: CSARGMVGGELFF. The CDR3 bases are TGCAGTGCTAGAGGGATGGTGGGCGGGGAGCTGTTTTTT. The rearrangement uses TRBV20-1 and TRBJ2-2; D ambiguous. The CDR3 loop spans 13 amino acids. Deletions cut 1 base from V and 7 bases from J, with 10 bases between. Germline V gene lookup returns CDR1 DFQATT and CDR2 SNEGSKA (reference sequence).

The chain joins TRBV6-2 or TRBV6-3 to TRBJ2-1; D ambiguous. With 0 bases removed from V and 3 bases from J, the gap between germline ends came to 3 bases. This CDR3 has 13 amino acids. Germline values: CDR1 MNHEY, CDR2 SVGEGT. CDR3: CASSYSDYNEQFF. The CDR3 region has the DNA TGTGCCAGCAGTTACTCGGACTACAATGAGCAGTTCTTC.

The chain uses TRBV15 and TRBJ1-4; TRBD1 is a possible D gene (6 bases). With 0 bases removed from V and 4 bases from J, the gap between germline ends came to 18 bases. In germline, CDR1 is LNHNV, CDR2 YYDKDF (reference sequence). The CDR3 has 18 amino acids. CDR3 in amino acids: CATSRDEEGGGINEKLFF. The CDR3 nucleotides are TGTGCCACCAGCAGAGATGAAGAAGGGGGGGGCATTAATGAAAAACTGTTTTTT.

This clone has only one observation. The genes are TRBV7-3 and TRBJ2-7; 7 bases line up with TRBD2. The germline V gene encodes CDR1 SGHTA and CDR2 FQGTGA. V was pared by 1 base and J by 0 bases, with 15 bases of the junction left unmatched. This CDR3 region has 19 residues. The CDR3 sequence: CASSLRKTTLGTTSYEQYF. The CDR3 bases are TGTGCCAGCAGCTTAAGAAAGACGACTTTGGGGACTACCTCCTACGAGCAGTACTTC.

This clone turned up a few times. The genes are TRBV27 and TRBJ2-1, with TRBD1 identical over 9 bases. CDR3 length equals 18 residues. CDR1 is MNHEY and CDR2 is SMNVEV in the germline V gene (reference sequence). With V trimmed by 10 bases and J by 0 bases, 16 bases remained unmatched. The CDR3 region is CAITYRGLKPSSYNEQFF. CDR3 in DNA: TGTGCCATCACCTACAGGGGGCTGAAGCCCTCCTCCTACAATGAGCAGTTCTTC.

The genes are TRBV5-6 and TRBJ2-1; the D is unclear. V lost 0 bases and J 7 bases, leaving 8 bases between the germline ends. CDR1 is SGHDT and CDR2 is YYEEEE in the germline V gene. This CDR3 contains 13 residues. The CDR3 DNA reads TGTGCCAGCAGCTTGGCCAGGAAGAATGAGCAGTTCTTC. Its protein is CASSLARKNEQFF.

The genes are TRBV19 and TRBJ1-1; D call uncertain. This CDR3 is 13 amino acids long. The V end was cut by 10 bases, the J end by 2 bases, with 14 bases between. From germline, CDR1 is LNHDA and CDR2 SQIVND (reference sequence). The CDR3, as DNA: TGTGCCACCAATAGCAAGATTAACACTGAAGCTTTCTTT. Its translation is CATNSKINTEAFF.